Here is one T cell receptor (beta chain) with its context. This sample stems from a study of control samples from healthy donors and cancer patients. Method: immunoSEQ multiplex PCR; TCRdb's copy keeps in-frame clones and lacks some. The sample records 170,000 or so clones, approximately 96% being singletons. V was trimmed by 6 bases and J by 2 bases, leaving 16 bases between them. The CDR3 contains 14 residues. Germline V gene sequence: CDR1 SQVTM, CDR2 ANQGSEA. This chain joins TRBV29-1 and TRBJ1-2, with D uncertain. This sequence was found in a woman in her thirties or forties in good health. Specimen: blood. CDR3 in amino acids: CSVTLPAENYGYTF. CDR3 DNA: TGCAGCGTAACCCTCCCCGCAGAAAACTATGGCTACACCTTC.